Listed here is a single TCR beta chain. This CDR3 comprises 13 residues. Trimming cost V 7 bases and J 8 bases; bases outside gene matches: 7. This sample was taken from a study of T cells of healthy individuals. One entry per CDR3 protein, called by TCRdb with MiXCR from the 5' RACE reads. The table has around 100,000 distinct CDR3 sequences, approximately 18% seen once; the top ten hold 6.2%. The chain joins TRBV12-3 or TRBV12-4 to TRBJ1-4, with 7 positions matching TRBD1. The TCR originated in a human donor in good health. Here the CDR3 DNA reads TGTGCCAGCACTCCGACAGGGAACGAAAAACTGTTTTTT. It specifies CASTPTGNEKLFF.